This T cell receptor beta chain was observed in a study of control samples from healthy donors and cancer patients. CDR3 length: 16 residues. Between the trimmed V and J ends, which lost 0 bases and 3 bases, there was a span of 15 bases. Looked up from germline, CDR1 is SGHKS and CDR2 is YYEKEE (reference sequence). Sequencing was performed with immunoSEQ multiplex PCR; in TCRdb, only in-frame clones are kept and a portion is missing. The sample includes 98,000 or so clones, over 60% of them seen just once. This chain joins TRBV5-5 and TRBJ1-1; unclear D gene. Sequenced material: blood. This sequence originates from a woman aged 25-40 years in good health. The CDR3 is CASSLGPVRAHTEAFF. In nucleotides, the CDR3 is TGTGCCAGCAGCTTGGGCCCGGTCCGGGCGCACACTGAAGCTTTCTTT.